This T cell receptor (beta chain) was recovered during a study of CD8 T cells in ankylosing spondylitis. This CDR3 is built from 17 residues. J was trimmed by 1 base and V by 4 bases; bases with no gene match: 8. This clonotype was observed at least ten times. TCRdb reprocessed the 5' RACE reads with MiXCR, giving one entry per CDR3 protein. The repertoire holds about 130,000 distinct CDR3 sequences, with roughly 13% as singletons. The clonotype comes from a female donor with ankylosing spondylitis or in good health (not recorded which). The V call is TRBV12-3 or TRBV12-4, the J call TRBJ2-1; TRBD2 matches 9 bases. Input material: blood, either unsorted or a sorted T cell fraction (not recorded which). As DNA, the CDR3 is TGTGCCAGCAGTTACGGTAGCGGGAGTAGGTCCTACAATGAGCAGTTCTTC. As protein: CASSYGSGSRSYNEQFF.